The 3 T cell receptor beta chains given below trace back to one sample, sequenced in a study of cytomegalovirus exposure and HLA in healthy donors. The PCR ran on 60 Vbeta and 13 Jbeta primers. The table came from immunoSEQ multiplex PCR; TCRdb's copy has only in-frame clones and leaves some out. The sample has tens of thousands of clones. Sequencing was performed on PBMCs. The receptors shown here come from a female donor in good health and CMV-seropositive.

This rearrangement joins TRBV9 to TRBJ2-7; TRBD2 might be the D (6 bases). V shed 0 bases and J shed 0 bases, with 13 bases lying between them. The CDR3 has 16 amino acids. In germline, CDR1 is SGDLS, CDR2 YYNGEE. Here the CDR3 DNA reads TGTGCCAGCAGCGTAGATCCCGGGAGACTCTCCTACGAGCAGTACTTC. It yields the protein CASSVDPGRLSYEQYF.

V and J are TRBV5-1 and TRBJ2-3; 7 nucleotides match TRBD2. Germline trimming cut 1 base from V and 6 bases from J; bases unmatched to any gene: 8. The CDR3 contains 15 residues. CDR1 and CDR2 from the germline V gene are SGHRS and YFSETQ. The CDR3 region has the DNA TGCGCCAGCAGCTTGTGGGAGGGACCACAGGATACGCAGTATTTT. It translates to CASSLWEGPQDTQYF. Complete variable domain (other parts from reference TRBV5-1 and TRBJ2-3): KAGVTQTPRYLIKTRGQQVTLSCSPISGHRSVSWYQQTPGQGLQFLFEYFSETQRNKGNFPGRFSGRQFSNSRSEMNVSTLELGDSALYLCASSLWEGPQDTQYFGPGTRLTVL.

The chain employs TRBV29-1 and TRBJ1-5; D is uncertain. The CDR3 is made up of 12 amino acids. Trimming cost V 4 bases and J 4 bases, with 8 bases left between them. Germline-derived CDR1 and CDR2 are SQVTM and ANQGSEA. The DNA for the CDR3 is TGCAGCGTTGCCGAGCCTAATCAGCCCCAGCATTTT. This sequence encodes CSVAEPNQPQHF.